What follows are 2 T cell receptor beta chains derived from one specimen sequenced in a study of cytomegalovirus exposure and HLA in healthy donors. The PCR ran on 60 Vbeta and 13 Jbeta primers. Assay used: immunoSEQ multiplex PCR; TCRdb lists only in-frame clones, some missing. The table includes about 150,000 clones, roughly 77% detected once. The sequencing input was PBMCs. The receptors shown here come from a human donor in good health.

The chain joins TRBV2 to TRBJ2-4, with 10 bases that match TRBD1. The CDR3 sequence is 13 residues long. V dropped 6 bases and J dropped 8; count of bases not matched to a gene: 4. Germline CDR1 and CDR2: SNHLY and FYNNEI. CDR3 residues: CASRGTGVYIQYF. CDR3 sequence (DNA): TGTGCCAGCAGGGGGACAGGGGTGTACATTCAGTACTTC.

This clone showed up just once. The chain employs TRBV6-1 and TRBJ1-2; tentatively, D is TRBD1 (5 bases). V was pared by 2 bases and J by 7 bases, with 14 bases between. The CDR3 totals 14 residues. In germline, CDR1 is MNHNS, CDR2 SASEGT. The CDR3 is CASSEFREGGGYTF. CDR3 nucleotides: TGTGCCAGCAGTGAATTCAGGGAGGGTGGTGGCTACACCTTC.